One sample yielded the 27 T cell receptor beta chains listed below, sequenced in a study of blood T cell repertoires in COVID-19 (dated by TCRdb to the early 2020s). Library construction relied on the immunoSEQ multiplex PCR assay. Drawn from immuneACCESS, this table holds only the in-frame rearrangements with V and J called that TCRdb kept. Clones are partly lost; checked studies trace under half to an unresolved V gene and leave the rest unexplained. A total of approximately 94,000 clones appear in this sample, more than 65% of them only once. The ten largest account for around 10% of the sample. Sequencing input: peripheral blood. These receptor sequences come from a woman aged 70-85 years with acute or convalescent COVID-19.

The chain combines TRBV10-3 with TRBJ2-5, with D unresolved. This CDR3 is built from 14 residues. The V gene's germline CDR1 is ENHRY and CDR2 SYGVKD. The germline V and J ends were trimmed by 0 bases and 1 base, with 6 bases remaining between them. The CDR3 coding sequence is TGTGCCATCAGTGAGTCACGGAGCCAAGAGACCCAGTACTTC. Its protein is CAISESRSQETQYF.

In its sample, this clone was seen a few times. The genes are TRBV6-2 or TRBV6-3 and TRBJ1-1; D is uncertain. Trimming pared 6 bases from V and 0 bases from J, leaving 5 bases between. The CDR3 covers 12 residues. Germline V lookup: CDR1 MNHEY, CDR2 SVGEGT. The DNA for the CDR3 is TGTGCCAGCAGCACAGTGAACACTGAAGCTTTCTTT. It encodes CASSTVNTEAFF.

This clone has a handful of counts. The chain links TRBV25-1 to TRBJ1-4; D remains unclear. CDR1 is MGHDK, CDR2 SYGVNS, per germline. This CDR3 has 12 residues. V dropped 4 bases and J dropped 9 bases, with 9 bases sitting between them. CDR3 sequence reads: CASSGDLKKLFF. The CDR3 DNA is TGTGCCAGCAGTGGTGACTTGAAAAAACTGTTTTTT.

The chain recombines TRBV19 with TRBJ1-5; TRBD1 matches at 7 bases. Germline values: CDR1 LNHDA, CDR2 SQIVND (reference sequence). J lost 3 bases, V lost 7 bases, and 6 bases had no gene match. The CDR3 extends over 14 amino acids. The CDR3 DNA reads TGTGCCAGTACCCTGGGACAGAACAATCAGCCCCAGCATTTT. Translated, it gives CASTLGQNNQPQHF.

The chain is built from TRBV28 and TRBJ1-2; 7 positions agree with TRBD1. The CDR3 covers 14 residues. Looked up from germline, CDR1 is MDHEN and CDR2 is SYDVKM. Losses at the gene ends were 5 bases for V and 6 bases for J; bases not matched to a gene: 9. The CDR3 nucleotides read TGTGCCAGCAGTGAGACAGGGAGAGATGATGGCTACACCTTC. Residues: CASSETGRDDGYTF.

V and J are TRBV5-1 and TRBJ2-3; 10 bases map to TRBD1. The trim removed 3 bases at V and 4 bases at J, leaving 5 bases unmatched. The CDR3 is 15 amino acids. Germline V gene sequence: CDR1 SGHRS, CDR2 YFSETQ. CDR3: CASSSGQGGADTQYF. The CDR3 coding sequence is TGCGCCAGCAGCTCCGGACAGGGGGGAGCAGATACGCAGTATTTT.

The genes are TRBV30 and TRBJ1-1; possible D gene TRBD1, 6 bases. Germline CDR1 and CDR2: GTSNPN and SVGIG (reference sequence). V lost 6 bases and J lost 1, with 9 bases in between. This CDR3 has 12 amino acids. The CDR3 loop reads CACHRENTEAFF. CDR3 sequence (DNA): TGTGCCTGCCACAGGGAGAACACTGAAGCTTTCTTT.

The V call is TRBV5-4, the J call TRBJ1-6; D is unclear. V lost 5 bases and J lost 0, with 6 bases in between. Germline CDR1 is SGHNT and CDR2 is YYREEE (reference sequence). The CDR3 spans 14 residues. The CDR3 sequence is CASSGSSYNSPLHF. CDR3 in DNA: TGTGCCAGCAGTGGTAGCTCCTATAATTCACCCCTCCACTTT.

This clone occurred once. V and J are TRBV3-1 (or the pseudogene TRBV3-2) and TRBJ1-5, with 8 bases that match TRBD1. This CDR3 has 15 residues. V lost 3 bases, J lost 6 bases, and 7 bases stayed unmatched. From germline, CDR1 is LGHDT and CDR2 YNNKEL (reference sequence). The CDR3 reads CASSQSDRASQPQHF. CDR3 DNA: TGTGCCAGCAGCCAGTCGGACAGGGCATCTCAGCCCCAGCATTTT.

CDR3 residues: CASSLGPLSGDSDIQYF. DNA of the CDR3: TGTGCCAGCAGCTTAGGCCCCCTATCAGGGGATTCGGACATTCAGTACTTC. The chain is built from TRBV7-2 and TRBJ2-4, with D possibly being TRBD1 (6 bases). V lost 1 base, J lost 8 bases, and 21 bases lay in between. The CDR3 covers 17 residues. Germline V lookup: CDR1 SGHTA, CDR2 FQGNSA.

This clone appeared a single time. The rearrangement joins TRBV18 to TRBJ2-7; 9 bases line up with TRBD1. The V and J ends lost 3 bases and 6 bases, in that order; junction bases with no gene match: 9. CDR1 and CDR2 (germline): KGHSH, LQKENI. The CDR3 sequence is 15 residues long. As DNA, the CDR3 is TGTGCCAGCTCACCGGCTGGGGGGACAGGGCTCGAGCAGTACTTC. Amino acids: CASSPAGGTGLEQYF.

The chain is built from TRBV5-1 and TRBJ1-2; D is uncertain. Deletions cut 2 bases from V and 2 bases from J, with 7 bases between. The CDR3 loop spans 13 amino acids. Looked up from germline, CDR1 is SGHRS and CDR2 is YFSETQ. The CDR3 reads CASSFDGNYGYTF. The CDR3 DNA reads TGCGCCAGCAGCTTTGACGGGAACTATGGCTACACCTTC.

The CDR3 loop is CASSRTGEDNYGYTF. The CDR3 coding sequence is TGTGCCAGCAGCCGGACAGGGGAGGACAACTATGGCTACACCTTC. The rearrangement uses TRBV7-9 and TRBJ1-2, with 9 bases fitting TRBD1. The germline gives CDR1 SEHNR, CDR2 FQNEAQ (reference sequence). V dropped 5 bases and J dropped 2; count of bases not matched to a gene: 6. CDR3 length equals 15 residues.

There are many counts of this clone. The V call is TRBV7-8, the J call TRBJ2-1; the match to TRBD2 covers 11 bases. With 3 bases clipped from V and 9 bases from J, the junction kept 10 bases outside the gene matches. The CDR3 consists of 16 residues. The V gene's germline CDR1 is SGHVS and CDR2 FQNEAQ. In DNA form, the CDR3 reads TGTGCCAGCAGCTTCTTCTTAGCGGGGGGGAAAGGTGAGCAGTTCTTC. Encoded protein: CASSFFLAGGKGEQFF.

The rearrangement joins TRBV2 to TRBJ2-2, with 8 bases fitting TRBD1. Germline CDR1 is SNHLY and CDR2 is FYNNEI. V lost 6 bases, J lost 2 bases, and 5 bases stayed unmatched. The CDR3 has 15 residues. This chain's CDR3 is CASRAGTGNTGELFF. In DNA form, the CDR3 reads TGTGCCAGCAGGGCCGGGACAGGAAACACCGGGGAGCTGTTTTTT.

The chain carries TRBV12-3 or TRBV12-4 and TRBJ2-2, with D hard to call. V lost 10 bases, J lost 1 base, and 4 bases lay in between. There are 11 residues in the CDR3. Here the CDR3 reads CAIQNTGELFF. DNA for the CDR3: TGTGCCATCCAGAACACCGGGGAGCTGTTTTTT.

This clone appeared a single time. The chain has TRBV10-3 and TRBJ1-5; D is ambiguous. The CDR3 is 14 residues long. The germline V gene has CDR1 ENHRY and CDR2 SYGVKD. V lost 0 bases to trimming and J lost 4 bases, with 7 bases between them. CDR3 in amino acids: CAISESGGNQPQHF. The DNA for the CDR3 is TGTGCCATCAGTGAGTCGGGAGGGAATCAGCCCCAGCATTTT.

CDR3 in DNA: TGTGCCAGCTCACCGGGGACAGGGGGTGACACTGAAGCTTTCTTT. The encoded protein is CASSPGTGGDTEAFF. The chain uses TRBV18 and TRBJ1-1; 11 positions match TRBD1. V lost 3 bases and J lost 3; bases outside the gene matches: 3. This CDR3 spans 15 amino acids. Germline loops: CDR1 KGHSH, CDR2 LQKENI.

The rearrangement uses TRBV29-1 and TRBJ1-5, with D unclear. V shed 5 bases and J shed 0 bases, with 20 bases lying between them. The CDR3 totals 17 residues. Germline lookup yields CDR1 SQVTM and CDR2 ANQGSEA. The DNA of the CDR3 is TGCAGCGTTATTGAAACCCAGCGGGCGGGTAGCAATCAGCCCCAGCATTTT. Translating it yields CSVIETQRAGSNQPQHF. Supplemented by reference TRBV29-1 and TRBJ1-5, the full variable domain reads SAVISQKPSRDICQRGTSLTIQCQVDSQVTMMFWYRQQPGQSLTLIATANQGSEATYESGFVIDKFPISRPNLTFSTLTVSNMSPEDSSIYLCSVIETQRAGSNQPQHFGDGTRLSIL.

The chain has TRBV20-1 and TRBJ1-1; the D is unclear. The CDR3 contains 11 residues. Germline loops: CDR1 DFQATT, CDR2 SNEGSKA (reference sequence). The ends were cut back, 5 bases at V and 3 bases at J, with 7 bases in the middle. The CDR3 DNA is TGCAGTGCTTGGCGGGACACTGAAGCTTTCTTT. This translates into CSAWRDTEAFF.

The gene calls are TRBV19 and TRBJ2-2; 10 bases match TRBD1. Germline V gives CDR1 LNHDA, CDR2 SQIVND (reference sequence). With 6 bases clipped from V and 1 base from J, the junction kept 8 bases outside the gene matches. The CDR3 sequence is 17 residues long. The CDR3 DNA reads as TGTGCCAGTAGAACTGACAGGGGGCCAGAGAACACCGGGGAGCTGTTTTTT. Translated, it gives CASRTDRGPENTGELFF.

The gene calls are TRBV11-2 and TRBJ2-5; 10 nucleotides line up with TRBD2. The CDR3 has 14 residues. CDR1 is SGHAT and CDR2 is FQNNGV in the germline V gene. V shed 8 bases and J 5 bases; nucleotides not matched to a gene: 8. The CDR3 loop is CASGVGLAAETQYF. The CDR3 DNA follows: TGTGCCAGCGGGGTTGGACTAGCGGCTGAGACCCAGTACTTC.

The gene calls are TRBV10-3 and TRBJ2-5; 12 bases map to TRBD1. This CDR3 spans 15 amino acids. V shed 4 bases and J 5 bases; nucleotides not matched to a gene: 5. From germline, CDR1 is ENHRY and CDR2 SYGVKD. DNA of the CDR3: TGTGCCATCAGTGGTGGGACAGGGGGCTATGAGACCCAGTACTTC. It encodes CAISGGTGGYETQYF.

This clone is a singleton in its sample. V is TRBV6-5 and J is TRBJ2-7; 8 bases align to TRBD2. Germline lookup yields CDR1 MNHEY and CDR2 SVGAGI. The CDR3 totals 14 residues. V shed 5 bases and J 2 bases; nucleotides not matched to a gene: 5. CDR3 sequence: CASSTTSGAYEQYV. The DNA of the CDR3 is TGTGCCAGCAGTACAACTAGCGGAGCCTACGAGCAGTACGTC.

CDR3 sequence: CASSPGLAGPNGETQYF. Here the CDR3 DNA reads TGTGCCAGCAGCCCGGGACTAGCGGGGCCCAACGGGGAGACCCAGTACTTC. This chain joins TRBV5-6 and TRBJ2-5; 13 bases are shared with TRBD2. V shed 4 bases and J 5 bases; nucleotides not matched to a gene: 11. The CDR3 has 17 amino acids. In germline, CDR1 is SGHDT, CDR2 YYEEEE. The variable domain in full, completed from reference TRBV5-6 and TRBJ2-5, reads DAGVTQSPTHLIKTRGQQVTLRCSPKSGHDTVSWYQQALGQGPQFIFQYYEEEERQRGNFPDRFSGHQFPNYSSELNVNALLLGDSALYLCASSPGLAGPNGETQYFGPGTRLLVL.

V is TRBV4-1 and J is TRBJ1-2; TRBD1 agrees at 9 bases. CDR1 and CDR2 from the germline V gene are MGHRA and YSYEKL. The CDR3 has 14 residues. The trim removed 4 bases at V and 6 bases at J, leaving 6 bases unmatched. CDR3 DNA: TGCGCCAGCAGCCGCCTACAGGGGGCCGATGGCTACACCTTC. This gives the protein CASSRLQGADGYTF.

In DNA, the CDR3 is TGTGCCAGCAGTGAGGCAGGGGGGATTCAGCCCCAGCATTTT. Protein sequence: CASSEAGGIQPQHF. The rearrangement uses TRBV2 and TRBJ1-5, with 7 bases matching TRBD1. The CDR3 is 14 residues long. The germline CDR1 and CDR2 sequences are SNHLY and FYNNEI. J was trimmed by 6 bases and V by 3 bases; bases with no gene match: 5.